The 32 T cell receptor beta chains presented below share a single source sample, sequenced in a study of cytomegalovirus exposure and HLA in healthy donors. The PCR employed 60 Vbeta primers together with 13 Jbeta primers. Libraries were prepared by immunoSEQ multiplex PCR; TCRdb keeps only in-frame clonotypes and omits some of them. The sample includes 140,000 to 150,000 clones, approximately 84% of them seen just once. Sequenced material: PBMCs. Source of these receptors: a woman aged 55-69 years in good health and CMV-seropositive.

This chain links TRBV30 with TRBJ2-2; 7 bases align to TRBD2. Trimming cost V 6 bases and J 4 bases; bases outside gene matches: 11. Germline V lookup: CDR1 GTSNPN, CDR2 SVGIG (reference sequence). The CDR3 is made up of 15 amino acids. CDR3 nucleotide sequence: TGTGCCTGCGACCAAAGCGGGATTCGCACCGGGGAGCTGTTTTTT. Translating gives CACDQSGIRTGELFF. The full variable domain, with the rest looked up from reference TRBV30 and TRBJ2-2, is SQTIHQWPATLVQPVGSPLSLECTVEGTSNPNLYWYRQAAGRGLQLLFYSVGIGQISSEVPQNLSASRPQDRQFILSSKKLLLSDSGFYLCACDQSGIRTGELFFGEGSRLTVL.

The chain combines TRBV4-1 with TRBJ2-3, with 7 nucleotides matching TRBD2. The CDR3 extends over 17 amino acids. Germline CDR1 is MGHRA and CDR2 is YSYEKL. The V gene end was trimmed by 4 bases and the J gene end by 0 bases; junction bases not matched to a gene: 10. Here the CDR3 reads CASSPRDSGPSTDTQYF. As DNA, the CDR3 is TGCGCCAGCAGCCCCCGGGATAGCGGGCCTAGCACAGATACGCAGTATTTT.

This chain connects TRBV6-1 to TRBJ2-7; D may be TRBD1 (6 bases). The CDR3 loop spans 14 amino acids. The germline V gene has CDR1 MNHNS and CDR2 SASEGT. V shed 2 bases and J shed 2 bases, with 10 bases lying between them. CDR3: CASSETGLTYEQYF. In nucleotides, the CDR3 is TGTGCCAGCAGTGAAACAGGGCTCACCTACGAGCAGTACTTC.

The genes are TRBV4-3 and TRBJ2-1; 7 bases map to TRBD2. J gave up 6 bases and V 0 bases, and 8 bases lay outside the gene matches. In germline, CDR1 is LGHNA, CDR2 YSLEER. The CDR3 extends over 16 amino acids. CDR3 sequence: CASSQDRAGKFNEQFF. Written as DNA, the CDR3 is TGCGCCAGCAGCCAAGATCGAGCGGGAAAGTTCAATGAGCAGTTCTTC.

The V call is TRBV27, the J call TRBJ1-5; 7 bases fit TRBD1. CDR3 length: 16 amino acids. The junction had 5 bases not matched to a gene; V was cut back by 3 bases and J by 0 bases. In germline, CDR1 is MNHEY, CDR2 SMNVEV (reference sequence). CDR3 sequence: CASSLTGPYSNQPQHF. Written as DNA, the CDR3 is TGTGCCAGCAGTTTGACAGGGCCCTATAGCAATCAGCCCCAGCATTTT.

The CDR3 spells CARSFRQETQYF. For the CDR3, the DNA is TGTGCCAGAAGCTTCCGGCAAGAGACCCAGTACTTC. This sequence joins TRBV5-3 and TRBJ2-5; D is uncertain. TRBV5-3 belongs to the ORF category, with a function that is uncertain. V lost 2 bases and J lost 2, with 4 bases in between. The CDR3 runs to 12 residues.

The chain carries TRBV11-3 and TRBJ2-7, with D tentatively TRBD2 (7 bases). With 6 bases removed from V and 5 bases from J, the gap between germline ends came to 14 bases. This CDR3 has 13 amino acids. Germline CDR1 reads SGHNT; CDR2 reads YENEEA. CDR3 protein: CASSAGASNEQYF. CDR3 in DNA: TGTGCCAGCAGTGCGGGGGCGTCGAACGAGCAGTACTTC.

The chain carries TRBV28 and TRBJ1-2; 7 bases line up with TRBD1. This CDR3 has 13 amino acids. Germline V gene lookup returns CDR1 MDHEN and CDR2 SYDVKM. Losses at the gene ends were 2 bases for V and 4 bases for J; bases not matched to a gene: 1. DNA of the CDR3: TGTGCCAGCAGTTTAAAGGGGGCCTATGGCTACACCTTC. This encodes CASSLKGAYGYTF.

The gene calls are TRBV5-1 and TRBJ2-1; unclear D gene. There are 12 residues in the CDR3. The ends were cut back, 0 bases at V and 8 bases at J, with 6 bases in the middle. Germline CDR1 reads SGHRS; CDR2 reads YFSETQ. The CDR3 spells CASSLAGYEQFF. In DNA form, the CDR3 reads TGCGCCAGCAGCTTGGCCGGGTATGAGCAGTTCTTC.

The V gene is TRBV5-4, the J gene TRBJ2-7; 8 positions match TRBD1. V trimming: 4 bases; J trimming: 2 bases; junction bases outside the gene matches: 5. CDR3 length equals 14 residues. The germline CDR1 and CDR2 sequences are SGHNT and YYREEE (reference sequence). The DNA for the CDR3 is TGTGCCAGCAGCCCATGGACAGGGACCTACGAGCAGTACTTC. Its protein product is CASSPWTGTYEQYF.

V is TRBV7-6 and J is TRBJ2-5; 8 bases align to TRBD1. Near its end, the DNA agrees better with TRBJ2-7, so the J call may be wrong. The CDR3 contains 15 residues. Per germline, CDR1 SGHVS and CDR2 FNYEAQ. This CDR3 is CASSLNRDRTYEQYF. CDR3 nucleotide sequence: TGTGCCAGCAGCTTAAACCGGGACAGGACCTACGAGCAGTACTTC.

The gene calls are TRBV2 and TRBJ1-1, with TRBD1 identical over 7 bases. The length of the CDR3 is 14 residues. Germline V gene data show CDR1 as SNHLY and CDR2 as FYNNEI. The junction had 7 bases not matched to a gene; V was cut back by 4 bases and J by 5 bases. Here the CDR3 DNA reads TGTGCCAGCAGTGCAAGGACAGGATGGACTGAAGCTTTCTTT. Encoded protein: CASSARTGWTEAFF.

This clone was counted only a few times. This chain uses TRBV6-5 with TRBJ2-5, with 7 nucleotides matching TRBD2. The J call may be wrong; the DNA end is better matched by TRBJ2-7. Germline CDR1 MNHEY, CDR2 SVGAGI. This CDR3 comprises 13 residues. This CDR3 reads CASSSVAGYEQYF. The DNA for the CDR3 is TGTGCCAGCAGTTCAGTAGCGGGCTACGAGCAGTACTTC.

This chain connects TRBV11-3 to TRBJ1-1; D is perhaps TRBD1 (6 bases). This CDR3 is built from 12 residues. The germline CDR1 and CDR2 sequences are SGHNT and YENEEA. Deletions cut 5 bases from V and 6 bases from J, with 10 bases between. This CDR3 is CASSLGQPEAFF. The CDR3 DNA sequence: TGTGCCAGCAGCCTCGGACAGCCTGAAGCTTTCTTT.

The J gene is TRBJ1-4, the V gene TRBV19; TRBD1 agrees at 12 bases. In germline, CDR1 is LNHDA, CDR2 SQIVND (reference sequence). The CDR3 is 14 amino acids. The V and J ends lost 9 bases and 8 bases, in that order; junction bases with no gene match: 7. The CDR3 sequence is CASSGTGGLEKLFF. CDR3 coding DNA: TGTGCCAGCAGCGGGACAGGGGGCCTAGAAAAACTGTTTTTT.

The chain recombines TRBV14 with TRBJ1-2, with TRBD1 identical over 11 bases. CDR1 SGHDN and CDR2 FVKESK come from the germline V gene. V was clipped by 8 bases and J by 7 bases; unmatched bases: 12. The CDR3 totals 15 residues. The CDR3 is CASDNSGTGGRGYTF. The DNA for the CDR3 is TGTGCCAGCGACAATTCCGGGACAGGGGGACGTGGCTACACCTTC.

V and J are TRBV7-6 and TRBJ2-1; D remains ambiguous. CDR1 is SGHVS, CDR2 FNYEAQ, per germline. V lost 5 bases to trimming and J lost 10 bases, with 18 bases between them. The CDR3 length is 14 residues. The CDR3 region is CASSAQHLAGEQFF. In nucleotides, the CDR3 is TGTGCCAGCAGCGCCCAACACTTGGCCGGGGAGCAGTTCTTC.

This clone came up a few times. J is TRBJ1-4 and V is TRBV28; 7 nucleotides agree with TRBD1. Germline loops: CDR1 MDHEN, CDR2 SYDVKM. J was trimmed by 7 bases and V by 5 bases; bases with no gene match: 7. The CDR3 loop spans 14 amino acids. The CDR3 region is CASSDRAGGEKLFF. The CDR3 DNA follows: TGTGCCAGCAGTGACAGGGCGGGGGGTGAAAAACTGTTTTTT. Full variable domain (rest looked up from reference TRBV28 and TRBJ1-4): DVKVTQSSRYLVKRTGEKVFLECVQDMDHENMFWYRQDPGLGLRLIYFSYDVKMKEKGDIPEGYSVSREKKERFSLILESASTNQTSMYLCASSDRAGGEKLFFGSGTQLSVL.

The rearrangement uses TRBV27 and TRBJ2-1, with 11 bases identical to TRBD2. The length of the CDR3 is 15 residues. CDR1 and CDR2 (germline): MNHEY, SMNVEV (reference sequence). After removal of 2 bases from V and 5 bases from J, the junction contained 2 bases not matched to a gene. The DNA of the CDR3 is TGTGCCAGCAGTTTAGGGACTAGCGGACACAATGAGCAGTTCTTC. Amino acid sequence: CASSLGTSGHNEQFF.

V and J are TRBV5-6 and TRBJ2-3; unclear D gene. Trimming left V 0 bases short and J 4 bases short, with 15 bases between. This CDR3 comprises 16 residues. CDR1 and CDR2 (germline): SGHDT, YYEEEE. The CDR3 region has the DNA TGTGCCAGCAGCTTGGATCCGTACTCCCGCGCAGATACGCAGTATTTT. This encodes CASSLDPYSRADTQYF.

The genes are TRBV4-2 and TRBJ1-5; 9 bases are shared with TRBD1. Trimming removed 0 bases from V and 7 bases from J; junction bases left unmatched: 7. The length of the CDR3 is 16 residues. The V gene's germline CDR1 is LGHNA and CDR2 YNFKEQ. In nucleotides, the CDR3 is TGTGCCAGCAGCCAAGAGGCCGGGACAGGGCAACAGCCCCAGCATTTT. Amino acids: CASSQEAGTGQQPQHF.

The chain couples TRBV20-1 to TRBJ1-1; perhaps TRBD1 as D (6 bases). This CDR3 is built from 10 residues. The germline V gene has CDR1 DFQATT and CDR2 SNEGSKA (reference sequence). V was clipped by 4 bases and J by 11 bases, with 11 bases between them. The CDR3 DNA is TGCAGTGCTACTCAGGGGATGGCTTTCTTT. The encoded protein is CSATQGMAFF.

The chain carries TRBV6-6 and TRBJ1-5; TRBD1 matches 8 bases. This CDR3 is 16 amino acids long. V lost 2 bases to trimming and J lost 1 base; unmatched junction nucleotides: 4. Germline CDR1 reads MNHNY; CDR2 reads SVGAGI (reference sequence). The CDR3 DNA follows: TGTGCCAGCAGTTACGGACAGGGAAGGAGCAATCAGCCCCAGCATTTT. This sequence encodes CASSYGQGRSNQPQHF.

The genes are TRBV4-3 and TRBJ1-3; the D is unclear. The CDR3 is 15 amino acids. CDR1 and CDR2 from the germline V gene are LGHNA and YSLEER. Deletions cut 0 bases from V and 2 bases from J, with 8 bases between. The CDR3 spells CASSQDRTAGNTIYF. CDR3 DNA sequence: TGCGCCAGCAGCCAAGATCGCACGGCTGGAAACACCATATATTTT.

The chain joins TRBV28 to TRBJ2-7, with 9 positions matching TRBD2. CDR1 is MDHEN and CDR2 is SYDVKM in the germline V gene. This CDR3 region has 14 residues. V gave up 3 bases and J gave up 7 bases; unmatched junction bases: 7. The CDR3: CASSLAGGPGEQYF. CDR3 nucleotides: TGTGCCAGCAGTTTGGCGGGAGGGCCGGGGGAGCAGTACTTC.

J is TRBJ2-1 and V is TRBV5-6, with 10 bases fitting TRBD1. The CDR3 runs 15 residues. CDR1 is SGHDT and CDR2 is YYEEEE in the germline V gene. The ends lost 5 bases at V and 4 bases at J; junction bases unmatched: 6. CDR3 in amino acids: CASSAGTGVYNEQFF. DNA of the CDR3: TGTGCCAGCAGTGCCGGGACAGGGGTTTACAATGAGCAGTTCTTC. The full variable domain, rest sourced from reference TRBV5-6 and TRBJ2-1, is DAGVTQSPTHLIKTRGQQVTLRCSPKSGHDTVSWYQQALGQGPQFIFQYYEEEERQRGNFPDRFSGHQFPNYSSELNVNALLLGDSALYLCASSAGTGVYNEQFFGPGTRLTVL.

As concerns this clone: A junction boundary mismatches the germline segment, possibly from a read error. Other DNA sequences in the same sample also yield this CDR3. The J gene is TRBJ2-5, the V gene TRBV7-7; D may be TRBD1 (5 bases). The CDR3 spans 15 residues. Germline V gene data show CDR1 as SSHAT and CDR2 as FNYEAQ (reference sequence). CDR3 DNA sequence: TGTGCTAGCAGTCAATGTCAGGGCTCCCAAGAGACCCAGTACTTC. Translated: CASSQCQGSQETQYF.

The chain joins TRBV5-4 to TRBJ2-7; 8 nucleotides line up with TRBD1. The germline V gene encodes CDR1 SGHNT and CDR2 YYREEE (reference sequence). V was pared by 3 bases and J by 2 bases, with 4 bases of the junction left unmatched. This CDR3 is 14 amino acids long. CDR3 sequence reads: CASSSTGAAYEQYF. CDR3 coding DNA: TGTGCCAGCAGCTCGACAGGGGCGGCCTACGAGCAGTACTTC.

This chain connects TRBV18 to TRBJ1-2, with 8 bases matching TRBD1. This CDR3 is built from 13 residues. The junction had 3 bases not matched to a gene; V was cut back by 6 bases and J by 3 bases. Germline CDR1 is KGHSH and CDR2 is LQKENI. In DNA form, the CDR3 reads TGTGCCAGCTCCTTGACAGGGGACTATGGCTACACCTTC. Translating gives CASSLTGDYGYTF.

The rearrangement uses TRBV7-8 and TRBJ1-2, with D possibly TRBD1 on 5 matching bases. V was clipped by 6 bases and J by 8 bases, with 25 bases between them. The CDR3 is made up of 16 amino acids. Germline CDR1 SGHVS, CDR2 FQNEAQ. The CDR3 loop is CASRLNPLWDSEGYTF. Written as DNA, the CDR3 is TGTGCCAGCAGACTAAACCCTCTTTGGGACTCAGAGGGCTACACCTTC.

The chain is built from TRBV5-1 and TRBJ1-1, with 7 bases fitting TRBD1. With V trimmed by 2 bases and J by 4 bases, 8 bases remained unmatched. The CDR3 extends over 15 amino acids. Germline loops: CDR1 SGHRS, CDR2 YFSETQ. The CDR3: CASSLLQGTSTEAFF. The CDR3 DNA follows: TGCGCCAGCAGCTTACTACAGGGGACCTCCACTGAAGCTTTCTTT.

The rearrangement uses TRBV5-1 and TRBJ1-4; 7 bases map to TRBD1. The CDR3 covers 15 residues. V trimming: 0 bases; J trimming: 8 bases; junction bases outside the gene matches: 7. Looked up from germline, CDR1 is SGHRS and CDR2 is YFSETQ. Here the CDR3 reads CASSLAGGKVEKLFF. Here the CDR3 DNA reads TGCGCCAGCAGCTTGGCAGGGGGGAAGGTGGAAAAACTGTTTTTT. Together with reference TRBV5-1 and TRBJ1-4, the CDR3 gives the full variable domain: KAGVTQTPRYLIKTRGQQVTLSCSPISGHRSVSWYQQTPGQGLQFLFEYFSETQRNKGNFPGRFSGRQFSNSRSEMNVSTLELGDSALYLCASSLAGGKVEKLFFGSGTQLSVL.